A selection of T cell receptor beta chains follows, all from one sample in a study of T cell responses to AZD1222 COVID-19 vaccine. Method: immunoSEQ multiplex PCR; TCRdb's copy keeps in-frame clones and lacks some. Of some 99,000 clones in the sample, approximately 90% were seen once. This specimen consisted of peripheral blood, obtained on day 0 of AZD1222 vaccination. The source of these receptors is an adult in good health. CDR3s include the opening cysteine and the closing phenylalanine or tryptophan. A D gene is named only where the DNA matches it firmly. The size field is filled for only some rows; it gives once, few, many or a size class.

cdr3_nt: TGTGCCAGCAGCCAAGGACAGGGCCCCACAGATACGCTGTATTTT; cdr3_aa: CASSQGQGPTDTLYF; d_call: TRBD1; clone_size: .; v_call: TRBV4-2; j_call: TRBJ2-3
cdr3_nt: TGTGCCAGCAAACAATTAAACACCCAGTACTTC; cdr3_aa: CASKQLNTQYF; d_call: .; clone_size: .; v_call: TRBV2; j_call: TRBJ2-5
cdr3_nt: TGTGCCAGCAGCTCCGCGGGGGCTAACTATGGCTACACCTTC; cdr3_aa: CASSSAGANYGYTF; d_call: .; clone_size: once; v_call: TRBV7-9; j_call: TRBJ1-2
cdr3_nt: TGTGCCAGCAGCTTAGGGGACAGGCGGCCCCAGCATTTT; cdr3_aa: CASSLGDRRPQHF; d_call: TRBD1; clone_size: .; v_call: TRBV7-2; j_call: TRBJ1-5
cdr3_nt: TGCAGCGTTGAAGATATGGGCTCTGGAAACACCATATATTTT; cdr3_aa: CSVEDMGSGNTIYF; d_call: .; clone_size: .; v_call: TRBV29-1; j_call: TRBJ1-3
cdr3_nt: TGTGCCAGCAGTTACTCGGGCCCAGGGAGGGCCTACGAGCAGTACTTC; cdr3_aa: CASSYSGPGRAYEQYF; d_call: TRBD2; clone_size: .; v_call: TRBV6-5; j_call: TRBJ2-7
cdr3_nt: TGTGCCAGCAGTGATGTGGGGACACTTCTCTTCTCCTACAATGAGCAGTTCTTC; cdr3_aa: CASSDVGTLLFSYNEQFF; d_call: .; clone_size: .; v_call: TRBV2; j_call: TRBJ2-1
cdr3_nt: TGTGCCAGCAGCTTAGGGGTAGCGGGGGTCTATGGCTACACCTTC; cdr3_aa: CASSLGVAGVYGYTF; d_call: .; clone_size: .; v_call: TRBV7-9; j_call: TRBJ1-2
cdr3_nt: TGTGCCAGCAGCGTAGGAACAGGTAGCTCCTACGAGCAGTACTTC; cdr3_aa: CASSVGTGSSYEQYF; d_call: .; clone_size: .; v_call: TRBV9; j_call: TRBJ2-7
cdr3_nt: TGTGCCAGCAGCTTGGGACAGCTCTCTGGCTACACCTTC; cdr3_aa: CASSLGQLSGYTF; d_call: TRBD1; clone_size: .; v_call: TRBV7-8; j_call: TRBJ1-2
cdr3_nt: TGTGCCAGCAGCGTACGCGGAACTAATGAAAAACTGTTTTTT; cdr3_aa: CASSVRGTNEKLFF; d_call: .; clone_size: .; v_call: TRBV16; j_call: TRBJ1-4
cdr3_nt: TGTGCCTGGAGTGTAATGGGAGCCTCTGGGGCCAACGTCCTGACTTTC; cdr3_aa: CAWSVMGASGANVLTF; d_call: .; clone_size: .; v_call: TRBV30; j_call: TRBJ2-6
cdr3_nt: TGTGCCAGCAGCCCGACTAGCGGGGGGGCCGCCGGGGAGCTGTTTTTT; cdr3_aa: CASSPTSGGAAGELFF; d_call: TRBD2; clone_size: .; v_call: TRBV7-3; j_call: TRBJ2-2
cdr3_nt: TGTGCCAGCAGCCAGAGTCCCGGGTTTAAGACCCAGTACTTC; cdr3_aa: CASSQSPGFKTQYF; d_call: .; clone_size: once; v_call: TRBV3-1/TRBV3-2; j_call: TRBJ2-5
cdr3_nt: TGTGCCAGCAGTGAACAGGGACAGGGAAATGGCTACACCTTC; cdr3_aa: CASSEQGQGNGYTF; d_call: TRBD1; clone_size: .; v_call: TRBV2; j_call: TRBJ1-2
cdr3_nt: TGTGCCAGCAGCTTCCCGGGAGGGGGCAATCAGCCCCAGCATTTT; cdr3_aa: CASSFPGGGNQPQHF; d_call: .; clone_size: .; v_call: TRBV7-8; j_call: TRBJ1-5
cdr3_nt: TGTGCCAGCAGTGAAATCGGCGGGACAGGGAGAACCGGGGAGCTGTTTTTT; cdr3_aa: CASSEIGGTGRTGELFF; d_call: TRBD1; clone_size: .; v_call: TRBV2; j_call: TRBJ2-2
cdr3_nt: TGTGCCATCAGTGAATCTGGGGGAGGCTACACCTTC; cdr3_aa: CAISESGGGYTF; d_call: .; clone_size: .; v_call: TRBV10-3; j_call: TRBJ1-2
cdr3_nt: TGTGCCAGCCAGAGAGGGAGTTCCATTGGAAACACCATATATTTT; cdr3_aa: CASQRGSSIGNTIYF; d_call: .; clone_size: once; v_call: TRBV2; j_call: TRBJ1-3
cdr3_nt: TGCGGGAGGGCGGACTACAATGAGCAGTTCTTC; cdr3_aa: CGRADYNEQFF; d_call: TRBD2; clone_size: .; v_call: TRBV20-1; j_call: TRBJ2-1
cdr3_nt: TGTGCCAGCTCACCACAGAACGAGTTCACGGGCTATGGCTACACCTTC; cdr3_aa: CASSPQNEFTGYGYTF; d_call: .; clone_size: .; v_call: TRBV18; j_call: TRBJ1-2
cdr3_nt: TGTGCCACCAGCGGCACCCTAGGGGAAAAACTGTTTTTT; cdr3_aa: CATSGTLGEKLFF; d_call: .; clone_size: .; v_call: TRBV15; j_call: TRBJ1-4
cdr3_nt: TGTGCCAGCAGCTCCTGGGGGGGTAACACTGAAGCTTTCTTT; cdr3_aa: CASSSWGGNTEAFF; d_call: .; clone_size: .; v_call: TRBV11-1; j_call: TRBJ1-1
cdr3_nt: TGTGCCAGCAGCCAAGTGGAAGGGGCCCCTTATCAGCCCCAGCATTTT; cdr3_aa: CASSQVEGAPYQPQHF; d_call: .; clone_size: .; v_call: TRBV4-2; j_call: TRBJ1-5
cdr3_nt: TGTGCCAGCTCACCAATCGACAGGGTTGATGAGCAGTTCTTC; cdr3_aa: CASSPIDRVDEQFF; d_call: TRBD1; clone_size: once; v_call: TRBV18; j_call: TRBJ2-1
cdr3_nt: TGTGCCAGCAGCTTGTCGAGGACAGGCCTTCCAAACCTCTCTGGAAACACCATATATTTT; cdr3_aa: CASSLSRTGLPNLSGNTIYF; d_call: TRBD1; clone_size: .; v_call: TRBV7-8; j_call: TRBJ1-3
cdr3_nt: TGTGCTAGCAGCTTGGGACTTCAAGAGACCCAGTACTTC; cdr3_aa: CASSLGLQETQYF; d_call: .; clone_size: .; v_call: TRBV7-7; j_call: TRBJ2-5
cdr3_nt: TGTGCCAGCAGCTTCGGACTAGGGTCAGATACGCAGTATTTT; cdr3_aa: CASSFGLGSDTQYF; d_call: TRBD2; clone_size: .; v_call: TRBV7-8; j_call: TRBJ2-3
cdr3_nt: TGTGCCAGCAGCCAAAACCCGAGCGTCGAGCAGTACTTC; cdr3_aa: CASSQNPSVEQYF; d_call: .; clone_size: .; v_call: TRBV3-1/TRBV3-2; j_call: TRBJ2-7
cdr3_nt: TGTGCCAGCAGTAGGGGACAGAGCATCTATGGCTACACCTTC; cdr3_aa: CASSRGQSIYGYTF; d_call: TRBD1; clone_size: .; v_call: TRBV7-9; j_call: TRBJ1-2
cdr3_nt: TGTGCCAGCAGGACGCGGGGCGCAAAGGACTATGGCTACACCTTC; cdr3_aa: CASRTRGAKDYGYTF; d_call: .; clone_size: .; v_call: TRBV6-5; j_call: TRBJ1-2
cdr3_nt: TGCAGTGCTAGTCAGGGGGGGGATCAGCCCCAGCATTTT; cdr3_aa: CSASQGGDQPQHF; d_call: TRBD1; clone_size: .; v_call: TRBV20-1; j_call: TRBJ1-5
cdr3_nt: TGTGCCAGCAGTAGACAGGGCTGGCTAGCGGGAGACCCAGATACGCAGTATTTT; cdr3_aa: CASSRQGWLAGDPDTQYF; d_call: TRBD2; clone_size: .; v_call: TRBV2; j_call: TRBJ2-3
cdr3_nt: TGTGCCAGCAGTTCCGCCCTGGGTGGAGCTTTCTTT; cdr3_aa: CASSSALGGAFF; d_call: .; clone_size: .; v_call: TRBV7-9; j_call: TRBJ1-1
cdr3_nt: TGTGCCAGCAGCCTGGGACAGGGCTATGGCTACACCTTC; cdr3_aa: CASSLGQGYGYTF; d_call: TRBD1; clone_size: .; v_call: TRBV7-8; j_call: TRBJ1-2
cdr3_nt: TGTGCCAGTACCGACCGCTACGAGCAGTACTTC; cdr3_aa: CASTDRYEQYF; d_call: .; clone_size: .; v_call: TRBV19; j_call: TRBJ2-7
cdr3_nt: TGTGCCAGCCAGACTACTAGCGTCGGTTTCTACGAGCAGTACTTC; cdr3_aa: CASQTTSVGFYEQYF; d_call: TRBD2; clone_size: .; v_call: TRBV6-5; j_call: TRBJ2-7
cdr3_nt: TGTGCCAGCAACACAGGGAGGGTCGGAGAGACCCAGTACTTC; cdr3_aa: CASNTGRVGETQYF; d_call: .; clone_size: once; v_call: TRBV5-4; j_call: TRBJ2-5
cdr3_nt: TGTGCCAGCACCTCTCACAGGGTGAACACTGAAGCTTTCTTT; cdr3_aa: CASTSHRVNTEAFF; d_call: .; clone_size: .; v_call: TRBV7-8; j_call: TRBJ1-1
cdr3_nt: TGTGCCAGCCGGACAGGGATAAACGAGCAGTACTTC; cdr3_aa: CASRTGINEQYF; d_call: TRBD1; clone_size: .; v_call: TRBV6-5; j_call: TRBJ2-7
cdr3_nt: TGTGCCAGCTCACCCTACAATGCCTACGAGCAGTACTTC; cdr3_aa: CASSPYNAYEQYF; d_call: .; clone_size: .; v_call: TRBV18; j_call: TRBJ2-7
cdr3_nt: TGTGCCAGCAGTGACTACGGGGGCGCGAAGACTGAAGCTTTCTTT; cdr3_aa: CASSDYGGAKTEAFF; d_call: .; clone_size: .; v_call: TRBV6-4; j_call: TRBJ1-1
cdr3_nt: TGTGCCAGCAGCCAAGCGGCAGGGTCAGATACGCAGTATTTT; cdr3_aa: CASSQAAGSDTQYF; d_call: .; clone_size: .; v_call: TRBV14; j_call: TRBJ2-3
cdr3_nt: TGCGCCAGCAACAATCAGGGGGCAGCTGGCTACACCTTC; cdr3_aa: CASNNQGAAGYTF; d_call: TRBD1; clone_size: .; v_call: TRBV5-1; j_call: TRBJ1-2
cdr3_nt: TGTGCCAGCCGGGAATCGGGGAGCTCCTACAATGAGCAGTTCTTC; cdr3_aa: CASRESGSSYNEQFF; d_call: .; clone_size: .; v_call: TRBV13; j_call: TRBJ2-1
cdr3_nt: TGTGCCTGGAGTGGAGACAGCAATAATTCACCCCTCCACTTT; cdr3_aa: CAWSGDSNNSPLHF; d_call: .; clone_size: few; v_call: TRBV30; j_call: TRBJ1-6
cdr3_nt: TGTGCCAGCAGCTTGGACAGCAATCAGCCCCAGCATTTT; cdr3_aa: CASSLDSNQPQHF; d_call: .; clone_size: .; v_call: TRBV7-9; j_call: TRBJ1-5
cdr3_nt: TGTGCCAGCAGGTGGGGACAGGACAATTCACCCCTCCACTTT; cdr3_aa: CASRWGQDNSPLHF; d_call: TRBD1; clone_size: .; v_call: TRBV3-1/TRBV3-2; j_call: TRBJ1-6
cdr3_nt: TGTGCCAGCATTTACGACTCGGGCACCGGGGAGCTGTTTTTT; cdr3_aa: CASIYDSGTGELFF; d_call: .; clone_size: .; v_call: TRBV6-6; j_call: TRBJ2-2
cdr3_nt: TGTGCCAGCAGCGCTCAGGGGCCTGGAAACACCATATATTTT; cdr3_aa: CASSAQGPGNTIYF; d_call: .; clone_size: once; v_call: TRBV5-4; j_call: TRBJ1-3
cdr3_nt: TGTGCCAGCAGTGAAAGACAGGGGGTCTCGGCTGGCTACACCTTC; cdr3_aa: CASSERQGVSAGYTF; d_call: TRBD1; clone_size: .; v_call: TRBV2; j_call: TRBJ1-2
cdr3_nt: TGTGCCAGCAGGAAAACAGGGGAGGGTGAAAAACTGTTTTTT; cdr3_aa: CASRKTGEGEKLFF; d_call: TRBD1; clone_size: .; v_call: TRBV5-6; j_call: TRBJ1-4
cdr3_nt: TGCAGTGCTAGTTCGGGACAGGGGTTACCGAACACTGAAGCTTTCTTT; cdr3_aa: CSASSGQGLPNTEAFF; d_call: TRBD1; clone_size: .; v_call: TRBV20-1; j_call: TRBJ1-1
cdr3_nt: TGTGCCAGCAGCTTAGTGGGGTACAATGAGCAGTTCTTC; cdr3_aa: CASSLVGYNEQFF; d_call: .; clone_size: .; v_call: TRBV11-2; j_call: TRBJ2-1
cdr3_nt: TGTGCCAGCAGTTACGACGGGGGACGCTACGAGCAGTACTTC; cdr3_aa: CASSYDGGRYEQYF; d_call: .; clone_size: .; v_call: TRBV6-5; j_call: TRBJ2-7
cdr3_nt: TGCGCCAGCAGCTCTTCCGGGACTACAGAGACCCAGTACTTC; cdr3_aa: CASSSSGTTETQYF; d_call: TRBD2; clone_size: .; v_call: TRBV4-1; j_call: TRBJ2-5
cdr3_nt: TGTGCCAGCAGTGAAATGGGAGCGGCTAGCAATCAGCCCCAGCATTTT; cdr3_aa: CASSEMGAASNQPQHF; d_call: .; clone_size: .; v_call: TRBV6-1; j_call: TRBJ1-5
cdr3_nt: TGCAGCGTTGGGACAGGGAACTATGGCTACACCTTC; cdr3_aa: CSVGTGNYGYTF; d_call: TRBD1; clone_size: .; v_call: TRBV29-1; j_call: TRBJ1-2